Listed below are T cell receptor beta chains from one sample, sequenced in a study of blood T cell repertoires in COVID-19. Assay: immunoSEQ multiplex PCR; the TCRdb copy retains only in-frame clones and omits some. The sample lists about 380,000 clones, nearly 90% occurring once. The sequenced sample was peripheral blood. The receptor source for this set is a man aged 18 to 35 with active or convalescent COVID-19. CDR3s include the opening cysteine and the closing phenylalanine or tryptophan.

j_call,v_call,cdr3_aa
TRBJ1-4,TRBV19,CATGSAAEKLFF
TRBJ1-3,TRBV4-3,CASSQGTGGVGNTIYF
TRBJ1-6,TRBV6-4,CASSYRDNSPLHF
TRBJ2-2,TRBV7-9,CASSPTPSGSTGELFF
TRBJ2-7,TRBV11-2,CASSLAGSSSYEQYF
TRBJ2-1,TRBV7-9,CASSFPTSGSFDNEQFF
TRBJ1-2,TRBV9,CASSVVGRPNYGYTF
TRBJ2-1,TRBV7-3,CASSLLAGGPHEQFF
TRBJ1-1,TRBV5-6,CASSLDSLNTEAFF
TRBJ1-2,TRBV27,CASSWTGGTYGYTF
TRBJ2-7,TRBV5-5,CASRSTLAGLAYEQYF
TRBJ1-2,TRBV19,CASSLRTGSYGYTF
TRBJ1-3,TRBV5-1,CASSVGTSGNTIYF
TRBJ1-2,TRBV6-6,CASSSSQTGDPYGYTF
TRBJ2-1,TRBV5-6,CASSFRSSGISYNEQFF
TRBJ1-2,TRBV15,CATSRATGQGRGYTF
TRBJ1-5,TRBV6-5,CASSFQGRPQHF
TRBJ1-5,TRBV6-5,CASSYSDRAQPQHF
TRBJ2-7,TRBV4-1,CASSQIGQGAYEQYF
TRBJ2-7,TRBV27,CASSLSGRAYEQYF